Sequencing of this TCR beta chain was carried out in a study of blood T cells in healthy people across ages. Primers used in a second PCR of roughly 6 to 12 cycles were a sample-barcoded 5' primer and a J-beta primer mix. The template-switch adaptor, which had 12 random nucleotides, put a tag on each cDNA molecule. TCRdb itself ran the 5' RACE reads through MiXCR, one entry per CDR3 protein. The sample records 700,000 or so distinct CDR3 sequences, around 43% being singletons. V lost 2 bases and J lost 1, with 10 bases in between. The CDR3 has 15 amino acids. As regards this clonotype: Its antigen is unknown.

Findings of the study overall: Observed TCR beta diversity per million T cells went down as age went up. This fall followed a roughly linear course with age.

This clonotype was sampled from an older man in good health. The J gene is TRBJ2-3, the V gene TRBV12-3 or TRBV12-4; D might be TRBD2 (7 bases). Sequenced material: blood. CDR3 region: CASSLIGGRTDTQYF. For the CDR3, the DNA is TGTGCCAGCAGTTTAATCGGGGGGCGCACAGATACGCAGTATTTT.